What follows are 5 T cell receptor beta chains derived from one specimen sequenced in a study of neurological immune-mediated disorders. MiXCR, run by TCRdb on the 5' RACE reads, gives a single entry per CDR3 protein. The data show more than 15,000 distinct CDR3 sequences, 9.5% to 12% seen once. Sequenced input: CD8+ T cells from blood. These receptors all come from a woman in her fifties or sixties in good health.

This clonotype was seen many times. The chain joins TRBV7-9 to TRBJ1-2; D not certain. This CDR3 is built from 13 residues. Germline CDR1 is SEHNR and CDR2 is FQNEAQ (reference sequence). V lost 2 bases, J lost 1 base, and 5 bases lay in between. The CDR3 loop is CASSLSLNYGYTF. The CDR3 DNA is TGTGCCAGCAGCTTATCCCTTAACTATGGCTACACCTTC.

In this sample, this clonotype turned up many times. V is TRBV2 and J is TRBJ2-3; possible D gene TRBD2, 6 bases. The CDR3 consists of 15 residues. Trimming removed 4 bases at V and 0 bases at J, with 11 bases between. Looked up from germline, CDR1 is SNHLY and CDR2 is FYNNEI. This CDR3 reads CASSVLLASTDTQYF. The CDR3 coding sequence is TGTGCCAGCAGTGTACTTCTAGCGAGCACAGATACGCAGTATTTT.

This clonotype was counted many times. The gene calls are TRBV6-2 or TRBV6-3 and TRBJ1-2, with TRBD1 identical over 8 bases. The V and J ends lost 5 bases and 2 bases, in that order; junction bases with no gene match: 4. CDR1 is MNHEY, CDR2 SVGEGT, per germline. CDR3 length equals 14 residues. Here the CDR3 reads CASSPGGANYGYTF. The CDR3 DNA reads TGTGCCAGCAGTCCAGGGGGCGCGAACTATGGCTACACCTTC.

In this sample, this clonotype turned up many times. The chain carries TRBV7-9 and TRBJ1-1; D is perhaps TRBD1 (5 bases). V was pared by 5 bases and J by 6 bases, with 10 bases between. Germline V gives CDR1 SEHNR, CDR2 FQNEAQ (reference sequence). The CDR3 is 12 residues long. CDR3 DNA sequence: TGTGCCAGCAGCCGGCGGGGGGCTGAAGCTTTCTTT. Amino acid sequence: CASSRRGAEAFF.

The CDR3 region has the DNA TGTGCCAGCAGTGGACTAGCGGGGGGGGCAGATACGCAGTATTTT. This translates into CASSGLAGGADTQYF. The chain couples TRBV6-1 to TRBJ2-3; 14 bases map to TRBD2. There are 15 residues in the CDR3. Germline CDR1 MNHNS, CDR2 SASEGT. V shed 4 bases, J shed 4 bases, and the junction held 1 base outside the gene matches.